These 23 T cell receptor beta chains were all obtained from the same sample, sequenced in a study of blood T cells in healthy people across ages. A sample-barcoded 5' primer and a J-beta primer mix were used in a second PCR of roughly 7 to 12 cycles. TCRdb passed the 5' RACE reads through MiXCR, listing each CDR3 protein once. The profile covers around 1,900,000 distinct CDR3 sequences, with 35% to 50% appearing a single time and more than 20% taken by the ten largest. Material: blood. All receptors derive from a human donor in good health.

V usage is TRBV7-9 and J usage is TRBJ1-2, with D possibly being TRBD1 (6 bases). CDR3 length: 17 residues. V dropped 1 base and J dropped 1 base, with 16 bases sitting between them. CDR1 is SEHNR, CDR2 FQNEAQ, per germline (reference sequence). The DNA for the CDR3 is TGTGCCAGCAGCTTAGGGACAGCGCCCGACCTTAACTATGGCTACACCTTC. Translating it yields CASSLGTAPDLNYGYTF.

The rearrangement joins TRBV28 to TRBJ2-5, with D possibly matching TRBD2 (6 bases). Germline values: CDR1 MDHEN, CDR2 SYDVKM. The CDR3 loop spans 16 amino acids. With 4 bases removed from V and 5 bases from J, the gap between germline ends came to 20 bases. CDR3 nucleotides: TGTGCCAGCAGTTCCCCCGGGGGAGCTTTGCGGGAGACCCAGTACTTC. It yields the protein CASSSPGGALRETQYF.

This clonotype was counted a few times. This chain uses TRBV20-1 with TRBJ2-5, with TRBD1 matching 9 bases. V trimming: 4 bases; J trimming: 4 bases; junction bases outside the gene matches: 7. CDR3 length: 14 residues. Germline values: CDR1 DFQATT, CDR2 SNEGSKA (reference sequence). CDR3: CSANNRGLSETQYF. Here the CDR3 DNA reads TGCAGTGCTAACAACAGGGGGCTGTCAGAGACCCAGTACTTC.

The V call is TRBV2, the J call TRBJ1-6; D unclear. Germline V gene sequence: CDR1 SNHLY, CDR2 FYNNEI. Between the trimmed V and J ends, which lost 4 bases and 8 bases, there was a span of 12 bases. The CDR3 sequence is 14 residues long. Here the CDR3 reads CASSARVWDSPLHF. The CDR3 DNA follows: TGTGCCAGCAGTGCTAGGGTATGGGATTCACCCCTCCACTTT.

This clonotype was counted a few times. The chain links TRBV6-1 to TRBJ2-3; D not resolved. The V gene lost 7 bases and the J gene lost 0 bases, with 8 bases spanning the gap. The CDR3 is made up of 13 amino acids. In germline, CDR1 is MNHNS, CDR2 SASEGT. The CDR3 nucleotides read TGTGCCAGCAATATGGGAAGCACAGATACGCAGTATTTT. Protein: CASNMGSTDTQYF.

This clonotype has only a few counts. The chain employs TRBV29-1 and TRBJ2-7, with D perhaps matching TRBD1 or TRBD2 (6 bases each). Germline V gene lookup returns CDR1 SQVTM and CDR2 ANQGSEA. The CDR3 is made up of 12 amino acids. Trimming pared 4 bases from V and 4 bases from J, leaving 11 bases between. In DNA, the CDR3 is TGCAGCGTTGTGGAGGGGGTTTACGAGCAGTACTTC. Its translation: CSVVEGVYEQYF.

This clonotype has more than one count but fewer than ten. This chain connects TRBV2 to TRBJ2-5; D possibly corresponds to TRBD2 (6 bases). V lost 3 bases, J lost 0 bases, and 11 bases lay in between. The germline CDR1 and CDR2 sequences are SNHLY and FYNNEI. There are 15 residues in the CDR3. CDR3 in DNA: TGTGCCAGCAGTGAGCGGGGATGGTACCAAGAGACCCAGTACTTC. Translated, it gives CASSERGWYQETQYF.

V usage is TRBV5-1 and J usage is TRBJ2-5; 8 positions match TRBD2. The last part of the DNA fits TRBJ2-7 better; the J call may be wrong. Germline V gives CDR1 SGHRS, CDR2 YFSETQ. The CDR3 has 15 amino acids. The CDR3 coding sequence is TGCGCCAGCAGCTCCACCCCACGGGGGGGAAACGAGCAGTACTTC. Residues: CASSSTPRGGNEQYF.

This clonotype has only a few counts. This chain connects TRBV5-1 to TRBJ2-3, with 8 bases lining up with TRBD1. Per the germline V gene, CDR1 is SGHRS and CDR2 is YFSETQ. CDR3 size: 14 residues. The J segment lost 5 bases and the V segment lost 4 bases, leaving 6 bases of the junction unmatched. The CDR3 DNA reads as TGCGCCAGCAGCAAGACAGGGGTGGGAGATACGCAGTATTTT. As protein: CASSKTGVGDTQYF.

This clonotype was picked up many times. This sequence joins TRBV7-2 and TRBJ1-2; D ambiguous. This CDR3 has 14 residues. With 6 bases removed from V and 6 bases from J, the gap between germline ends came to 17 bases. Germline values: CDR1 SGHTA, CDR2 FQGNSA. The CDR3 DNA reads TGTGCCAGCAGTTATATTGCAGCGGAAGATGGCTACACCTTC. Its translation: CASSYIAAEDGYTF.

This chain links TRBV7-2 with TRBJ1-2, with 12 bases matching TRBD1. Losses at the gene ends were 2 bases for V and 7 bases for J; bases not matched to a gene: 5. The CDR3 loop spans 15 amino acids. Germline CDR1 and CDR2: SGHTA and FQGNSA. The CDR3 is CASSLLGQGASGYTF. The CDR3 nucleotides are TGTGCCAGCAGCTTATTGGGACAGGGGGCGAGTGGCTACACCTTC. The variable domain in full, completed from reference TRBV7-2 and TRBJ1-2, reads GAGVSQSPSNKVTEKGKDVELRCDPISGHTALYWYRQSLGQGLEFLIYFQGNSAPDKSGLPSDRFSAERTGGSVSTLTIQRTQQEDSAVYLCASSLLGQGASGYTFGSGTRLTVV.

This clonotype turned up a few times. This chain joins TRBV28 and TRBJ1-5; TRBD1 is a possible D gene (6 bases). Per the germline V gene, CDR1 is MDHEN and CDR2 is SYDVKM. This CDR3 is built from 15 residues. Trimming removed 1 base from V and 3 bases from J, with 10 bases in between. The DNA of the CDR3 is TGTGCCAGCAGTTTATCGGGGGGCCTCAATCAGCCCCAGCATTTT. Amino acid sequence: CASSLSGGLNQPQHF.

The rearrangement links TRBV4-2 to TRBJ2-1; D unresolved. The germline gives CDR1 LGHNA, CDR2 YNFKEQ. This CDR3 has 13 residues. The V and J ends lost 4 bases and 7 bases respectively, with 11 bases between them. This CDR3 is CASSRTIVNEQFF. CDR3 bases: TGTGCCAGCAGCCGCACCATAGTGAATGAGCAGTTCTTC.

In DNA, the CDR3 is TGTGCCAGCCGCGGGATACAGGGGTCTCACTCCTACGAGCAGTACTTC. It yields the protein CASRGIQGSHSYEQYF. V and J are TRBV28 and TRBJ2-7, with TRBD1 as a possible D gene (7 bases). CDR1 is MDHEN, CDR2 SYDVKM, per germline. V lost 8 bases and J lost 0, with 20 bases in between. The CDR3 sequence is 16 residues long.

DNA for the CDR3: TGTGCTAGTGTTAGGACAGGGCGCTCCTACGAGCAGTACTTC. This gives the protein CASVRTGRSYEQYF. The chain employs TRBV12-5 and TRBJ2-7; 8 nucleotides agree with TRBD1. The CDR3 has 14 residues. In germline, CDR1 is LGHNT, CDR2 FRNRAP. The V segment lost 7 bases and the J segment 0 bases; nucleotides outside the gene matches: 5.

The chain's CDR3 is CASSLRRLAGRTYEQYF. The CDR3 DNA sequence: TGCGCCAGCAGCTTGCGAAGACTAGCGGGGCGTACCTACGAGCAGTACTTC. The chain links TRBV5-1 to TRBJ2-7; 11 bases fit TRBD2. The CDR3 spans 17 residues. The germline CDR1 and CDR2 sequences are SGHRS and YFSETQ. V lost 1 base to trimming and J lost 2 bases; unmatched junction nucleotides: 8.

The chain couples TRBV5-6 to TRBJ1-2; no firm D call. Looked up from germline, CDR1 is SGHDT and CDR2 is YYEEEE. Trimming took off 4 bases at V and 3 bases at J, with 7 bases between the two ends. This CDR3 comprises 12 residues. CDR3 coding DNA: TGTGCCAGCAGCCCGGACCACTATGGCTACACCTTC. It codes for CASSPDHYGYTF.

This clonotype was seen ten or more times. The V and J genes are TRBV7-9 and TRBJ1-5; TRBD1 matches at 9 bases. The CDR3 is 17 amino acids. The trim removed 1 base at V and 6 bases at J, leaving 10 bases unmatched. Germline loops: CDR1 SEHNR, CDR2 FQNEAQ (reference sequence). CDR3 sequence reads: CASSLDRLDRGSQPQHF. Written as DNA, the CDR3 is TGTGCCAGCAGCTTAGACCGATTGGACAGGGGAAGTCAGCCCCAGCATTTT. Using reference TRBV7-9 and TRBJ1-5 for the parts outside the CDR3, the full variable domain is DTGVSQNPRHKITKRGQNVTFRCDPISEHNRLYWYRQTLGQGPEFLTYFQNEAQLEKSRLLSDRFSAERPKGSFSTLEIQRTEQGDSAMYLCASSLDRLDRGSQPQHFGDGTRLSIL.

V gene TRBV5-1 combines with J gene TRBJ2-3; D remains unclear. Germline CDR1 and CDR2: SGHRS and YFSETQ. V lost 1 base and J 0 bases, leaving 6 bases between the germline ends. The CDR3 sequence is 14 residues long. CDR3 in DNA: TGCGCCAGCAGCTTGTACTACAGCACAGATACGCAGTATTTT. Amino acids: CASSLYYSTDTQYF.

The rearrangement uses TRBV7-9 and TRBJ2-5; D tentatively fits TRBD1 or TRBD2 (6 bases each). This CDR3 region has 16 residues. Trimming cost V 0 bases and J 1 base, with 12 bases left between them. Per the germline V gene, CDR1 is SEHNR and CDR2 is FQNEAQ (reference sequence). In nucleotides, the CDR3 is TGTGCCAGCAGCTTAGCGAGGACAGCGGGCCAAGAGACCCAGTACTTC. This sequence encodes CASSLARTAGQETQYF.

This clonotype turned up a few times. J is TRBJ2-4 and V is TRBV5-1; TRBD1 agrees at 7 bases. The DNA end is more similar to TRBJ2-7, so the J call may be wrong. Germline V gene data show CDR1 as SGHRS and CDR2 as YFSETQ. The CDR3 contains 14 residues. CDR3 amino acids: CASKFLTGSGEQYF. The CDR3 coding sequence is TGCGCCAGCAAATTTTTGACAGGGTCGGGCGAGCAGTACTTC.

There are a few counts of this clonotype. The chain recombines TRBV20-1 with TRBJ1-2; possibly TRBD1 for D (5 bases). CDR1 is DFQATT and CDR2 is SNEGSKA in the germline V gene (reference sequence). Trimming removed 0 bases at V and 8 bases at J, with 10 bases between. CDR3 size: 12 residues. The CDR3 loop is CSARDFRGGYTF. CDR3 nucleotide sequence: TGCAGTGCTAGAGATTTCCGGGGCGGCTACACCTTC.

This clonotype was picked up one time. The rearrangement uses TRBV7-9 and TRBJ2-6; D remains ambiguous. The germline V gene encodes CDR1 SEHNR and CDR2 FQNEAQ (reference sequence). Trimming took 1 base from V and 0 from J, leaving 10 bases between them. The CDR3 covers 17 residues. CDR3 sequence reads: CASSLGGSSSGANVLTF. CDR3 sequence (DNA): TGTGCCAGCAGCTTAGGAGGCTCGAGCTCTGGGGCCAACGTCCTGACTTTC. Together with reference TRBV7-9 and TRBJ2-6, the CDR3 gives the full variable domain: DTGVSQNPRHKITKRGQNVTFRCDPISEHNRLYWYRQTLGQGPEFLTYFQNEAQLEKSRLLSDRFSAERPKGSFSTLEIQRTEQGDSAMYLCASSLGGSSSGANVLTFGAGSRLTVL.